This is a list of T cell receptor beta chains from one sample in a study of blood T cell repertoires in COVID-19. TCRdb keeps only in-frame clones here, not all; method: immunoSEQ multiplex PCR. The sample contains roughly 73,000 clones, 89% of which appear only once. What was sequenced was peripheral blood. Source of these receptors: an elderly man with acute or convalescent COVID-19. The CDR3 runs from the conserved cysteine through the conserved F or W. Fields, in order: V gene, CDR3 protein.

V: TRBV4-1
CDR3: CASSQGRAASSYNEQFF

V: TRBV24-1
CDR3: CATSDWGQARRETQYF

V: TRBV5-1
CDR3: CASSSSGTGSDGYTF

V: TRBV6-2/TRBV6-3
CDR3: CASSPGAPPEEYF

V: TRBV18
CDR3: CASSCGQDYEQYF

V: TRBV2
CDR3: CASSPGQGTYEQYF

V: TRBV10-1
CDR3: CASSETGMDSPLHF

V: TRBV19
CDR3: CASSMGQPYTF

V: TRBV15
CDR3: CATSKGQSTGELFF

V: TRBV2
CDR3: CASRREETQYF

V: TRBV20-1
CDR3: CSAALDEKLFF

V: TRBV6-6
CDR3: CASSKTRTGVSSPLHF

V: TRBV7-2
CDR3: CASSLRQLDYNSPLHF

V: TRBV7-9
CDR3: CASSWRLWAKNIQYF

V: TRBV10-3
CDR3: CAIRGDTHYGYTF

V: TRBV4-2
CDR3: CASSSTTVNNEQFF